This is a list of T cell receptor beta chains from one sample in a study of blood T cells in healthy people across ages. TCRdb processed the 5' RACE reads anew with MiXCR; each CDR3 protein has one entry. The sample lists over 1,200,000 distinct CDR3 sequences, 45% to 70% occurring once. Sequenced sample: blood. The source of these receptors is a man aged 18 to 30 in good health. Both conserved end residues are part of each CDR3. Fields, in order: V gene, J gene, clone size, D gene, CDR3 protein, CDR3 DNA. A D gene is named only where the DNA matches it firmly. Clone size is given for some rows only: seen once, a few or many times, or a class if the clone is expanded.

TRBV29-1	TRBJ2-1	few	TRBD2	CSVDRTSGEDEQFF	TGCAGCGTTGATCGGACTAGCGGGGAGGATGAGCAGTTCTTC
TRBV20-1	TRBJ2-7	.	.	CSARELLDSYEQYF	TGCAGTGCTAGAGAGCTGCTTGATTCCTACGAGCAGTACTTC
TRBV29-1	TRBJ2-3	few	TRBD1	CSVEKGANTDTQYF	TGCAGCGTTGAAAAGGGGGCGAATACAGATACGCAGTATTTT
TRBV4-3	TRBJ2-1	.	TRBD2	CASSQEWGGNYNEQFF	TGCGCCAGCAGCCAAGAGTGGGGGGGGAACTACAATGAGCAGTTCTTC
TRBV15	TRBJ2-7	.	TRBD2	CATSRVPSGDVYEQYF	TGTGCCACCAGCAGAGTACCTAGCGGGGATGTTTACGAGCAGTACTTC
TRBV4-1	TRBJ2-7	.	.	CASSQGVARTYEQYF	TGCGCCAGCAGCCAAGGGGTAGCGAGGACCTACGAGCAGTACTTC
TRBV6-6	TRBJ1-3	few	.	CASSYSRDRSGNTIYF	TGTGCCAGCAGTTACTCCCGGGACCGATCTGGAAACACCATATATTTT
TRBV29-1	TRBJ1-2	few	.	CSVEPQGSYGYTF	TGCAGCGTTGAACCTCAGGGCTCCTATGGCTACACCTTC
TRBV7-9	TRBJ2-7	.	.	CAGSFGLGPYEQYF	TGTGCCGGCAGCTTCGGATTGGGACCCTACGAGCAGTACTTC
TRBV18	TRBJ2-1	.	.	CASSPTDSNEQFF	TGTGCCAGCTCACCGACAGATTCCAATGAGCAGTTCTTC
TRBV6-5	TRBJ2-1	.	TRBD2	CASRGLAGVYNEQFF	TGTGCCAGCAGGGGACTAGCGGGAGTTTACAATGAGCAGTTCTTC
TRBV10-3	TRBJ2-3	.	.	CAILKDDTQYF	TGTGCCATCCTAAAAGACGATACGCAGTATTTT
TRBV4-1	TRBJ2-7	few	.	CASSPAAGYEQYF	TGCGCCAGCAGTCCAGCTGCGGGGTACGAGCAGTACTTC
TRBV24-1	TRBJ2-7	.	.	CATSDTGYEQYF	TGTGCCACCAGTGACACAGGTTACGAGCAGTACTTC
TRBV19	TRBJ2-6	few	.	CASSILTASGANVLTF	TGTGCCAGTAGTATCCTGACCGCCTCTGGGGCCAACGTCCTGACTTTC
TRBV5-6	TRBJ2-3	.	.	CASSSSTSGTQYF	TGTGCCAGCAGCTCTTCTACCTCCGGTACGCAGTATTTT
TRBV7-2	TRBJ1-1	.	.	CASSLRTVRTEAFF	TGTGCCAGCAGCTTGAGGACGGTGCGAACTGAAGCTTTCTTT